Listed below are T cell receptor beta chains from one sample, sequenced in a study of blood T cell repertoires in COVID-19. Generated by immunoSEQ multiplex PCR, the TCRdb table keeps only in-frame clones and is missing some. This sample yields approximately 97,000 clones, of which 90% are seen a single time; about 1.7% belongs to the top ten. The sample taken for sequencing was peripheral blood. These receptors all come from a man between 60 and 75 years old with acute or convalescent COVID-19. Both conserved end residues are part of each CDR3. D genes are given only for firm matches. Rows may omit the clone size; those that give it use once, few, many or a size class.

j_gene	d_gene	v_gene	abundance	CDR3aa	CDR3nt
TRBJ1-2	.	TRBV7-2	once	CASSLAGRGGGGYTF	TGTGCCAGCAGCTTAGCAGGGAGGGGAGGAGGTGGCTACACCTTC
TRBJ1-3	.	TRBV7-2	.	CASSLPAGLGGNTIYF	TGTGCCAGCAGCTTGCCGGCGGGGTTGGGGGGAAACACCATATATTTT
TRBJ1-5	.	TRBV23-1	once	CASSPPPGWGECGNQPQHF	TGCGCCAGCAGTCCCCCCCCCGGGTGGGGCGAATGTGGCAATCAGCCCCAGCATTTT
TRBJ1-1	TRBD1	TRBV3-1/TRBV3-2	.	CASSHWQGGITEAFF	TGTGCCAGCAGCCATTGGCAGGGGGGAATCACTGAAGCTTTCTTT
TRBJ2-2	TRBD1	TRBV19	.	CASSHSRDRANTGELFF	TGTGCCAGTAGTCACAGCCGGGACAGGGCAAACACCGGGGAGCTGTTTTTT
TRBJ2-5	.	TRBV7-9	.	CASSLGITETQYF	TGTGCCAGCAGCTTGGGCATCACGGAGACCCAGTACTTC
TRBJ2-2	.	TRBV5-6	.	CASSLVGATGELFF	TGTGCCAGCAGCTTGGTAGGGGCCACCGGGGAGCTGTTTTTT
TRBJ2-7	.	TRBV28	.	CASSFALNRLSYEQYF	TGTGCCAGCAGTTTCGCCTTAAACAGGTTGTCCTACGAGCAGTACTTC
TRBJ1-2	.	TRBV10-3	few	CAISEGTVYGYTF	TGTGCCATCAGTGAGGGTACAGTATATGGCTACACCTTC
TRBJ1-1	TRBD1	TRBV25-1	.	CASTKGFLGDRGEAFF	TGTGCCAGCACCAAGGGGTTTCTGGGGGACAGGGGCGAAGCTTTCTTT
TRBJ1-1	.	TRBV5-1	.	CASSLLSVNTEAFF	TGCGCCAGCAGCTTATTGAGCGTGAACACTGAAGCTTTCTTT
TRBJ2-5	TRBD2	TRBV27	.	CASSFGGGPQETQYF	TGTGCCAGCAGTTTCGGGGGGGGGCCCCAAGAGACCCAGTACTTC
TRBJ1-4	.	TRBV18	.	CASSPYPGFTTNEKLFF	TGTGCCAGCTCACCATACCCGGGGTTTACAACTAATGAAAAACTGTTTTTT
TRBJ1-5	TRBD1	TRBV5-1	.	CASSFTGGGQPQHF	TGCGCCAGCAGCTTTACAGGGGGCGGGCAGCCCCAGCATTTT
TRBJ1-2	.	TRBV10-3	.	CAIKGVASGGYTF	TGTGCCATCAAGGGGGTCGCCTCGGGTGGCTACACCTTC